The rows below give T cell receptor beta chains drawn from one sample of a study of cytomegalovirus exposure and HLA in healthy donors. This table comes from immunoSEQ multiplex PCR, and its TCRdb copy is limited to in-frame clones, with some not included. The table has fewer than 250,000 clones, almost 80% seen once. The sample taken for sequencing was PBMCs. The receptors stem from a woman aged 18-30 years in good health and CMV-seronegative. Both conserved end residues are part of each CDR3. D genes are given only for firm matches. Rows give clone size only sometimes, using once, few, many, or a class for an expanded clone.

14,TRBV9,NA,TRBJ1-6,TRBD1,TGTGCCAGCAGCTTGGGACAGAGGGATTCACCCCTCCACTTT,CASSLGQRDSPLHF
15,TRBV2,once,TRBJ2-7,TRBD1,TGTGCCAGCAGTGTGGGGACAGGCTTCTCCTACGAGCAGTACTTC,CASSVGTGFSYEQYF
16,TRBV9,NA,TRBJ2-5,TRBD2,TGTGCCAGCAGCGTAGGGACTAGCGGGAGTCGAGAGACCCAGTACTTC,CASSVGTSGSRETQYF
15,TRBV10-3,NA,TRBJ2-1,NA,TGTGCCATCACTCGTAACGGGGGGCGCGGAGATGAGCAGTTCTTC,CAITRNGGRGDEQFF
14,TRBV19,NA,TRBJ2-5,TRBD1,TGTGCCAGTAGTACGTCAGGGGGCGCAGAGACCCAGTACTTC,CASSTSGGAETQYF
15,TRBV7-2,NA,TRBJ2-1,TRBD1,TGTGCCAGCAGCTCGTGGACAGGGGACTACAATGAGCAGTTCTTC,CASSSWTGDYNEQFF
15,TRBV7-2,NA,TRBJ2-1,NA,TGTGCCAGCAGCTTAGAGAGACAGTACTACAATGAGCAGTTCTTC,CASSLERQYYNEQFF
15,TRBV7-2,NA,TRBJ2-5,NA,TGTGCCAGCAGCTTATCGGTCAGGGGCGCAGAGACCCAGTACTTC,CASSLSVRGAETQYF
14,TRBV6-4,NA,TRBJ1-1,TRBD1,TGTGCCGGCAAAAACCAGGGGGGGAACACTGAAGCTTTCTTT,CAGKNQGGNTEAFF
18,TRBV28,NA,TRBJ2-2,NA,TGTGCCAGCAGGGAGAGGAGGGGTGGTATCGGGAACACCGGGGAGCTGTTTTTT,CASRERRGGIGNTGELFF
16,TRBV2,few,TRBJ1-5,TRBD1,TGTGCCAGCAGTCTCGGACAGGGAAGGAACGGGCAGCCCCAGCATTTT,CASSLGQGRNGQPQHF
15,TRBV27,NA,TRBJ2-1,TRBD2,TGTGCCAGCAGTCAGACTAGCGGGTGGTACAATGAGCAGTTCTTC,CASSQTSGWYNEQFF
17,TRBV10-1,NA,TRBJ2-1,NA,TGCGCCAGCAGTGGTTCTGGGAGTAGCGCCTCCTACAATGAGCAGTTCTTC,CASSGSGSSASYNEQFF
17,TRBV27,NA,TRBJ1-1,NA,TGTGCCAGCAGTTTATTTTGGTCCAGGGTCATGAACACTGAAGCTTTCTTT,CASSLFWSRVMNTEAFF
14,TRBV5-1,NA,TRBJ1-5,NA,TGCGCCAGCAGCCCCGGGGGGTTCGATCAGCCCCAGCATTTT,CASSPGGFDQPQHF
15,TRBV6-1,NA,TRBJ2-7,NA,TGTGCCAGCGCCTCAGGGCAGGAAGGGGCTAACGAGCAGTACTTC,CASASGQEGANEQYF
18,TRBV19,NA,TRBJ1-3,TRBD1,TGTGCCAGTAGTATGGGGGACAGGGGGCGCGGAACTGGAAACACCATATATTTT,CASSMGDRGRGTGNTIYF
13,TRBV2,NA,TRBJ2-7,TRBD1,TGTGCCAGCAGCGTTACAGGGGGCGCCTCGAAATACTTC,CASSVTGGASKYF
15,TRBV6-1,NA,TRBJ2-7,TRBD1,TGTGCCAGCAGTGCCGGGGACAGTCCCTCCTACGAGCAGTACTTC,CASSAGDSPSYEQYF
15,TRBV5-1,NA,TRBJ1-1,TRBD1,TGCGCCAGCAGCTACGAACAGGGGTTGAACACTGAAGCTTTCTTT,CASSYEQGLNTEAFF
15,TRBV9,NA,TRBJ2-7,TRBD2,TGTGCCAGCAGCGTAGGGCGGGAGGGCGCCTACGAGCAGTACTTC,CASSVGREGAYEQYF
15,TRBV4-2,NA,TRBJ2-2,NA,TGTGCCAGCAGCCCCGGAGGGCCGAACACCGGGGAGCTGTTTTTT,CASSPGGPNTGELFF
14,TRBV19,NA,TRBJ2-7,TRBD1,TGTGCCAGTAGTATGACAGGGAATGGCTACGAGCAGTACTTC,CASSMTGNGYEQYF
16,TRBV2,NA,TRBJ2-7,TRBD1,TGTGCCAGCAGTCCCGATGGGACAGATACCTCGGGGGAGCAGTACTTC,CASSPDGTDTSGEQYF
15,TRBV5-1,NA,TRBJ1-6,NA,TGCGCCAGCAGCGGTGGACAGCCCGTCGATTCACCCCTCCACTTT,CASSGGQPVDSPLHF
17,TRBV5-6,few,TRBJ2-6,NA,TGTGCCAGCAGCTTGTTTTACAGTTATGATGGGGCCAACGTCCTGACTTTC,CASSLFYSYDGANVLTF
16,TRBV7-2,NA,TRBJ2-7,NA,TGTGCCAGCAGCTCTACACTTGGGCGCGGAGGCTACGAGCAGTACTTC,CASSSTLGRGGYEQYF
16,TRBV7-3,NA,TRBJ2-2,TRBD2,TGTGCCAGCAGCTTGAGCGGGAGGGCCCCCGCCGGGGAGCTGTTTTTT,CASSLSGRAPAGELFF
13,TRBV2,few,TRBJ1-3,NA,TGTGCCAGCAGTGAAGCGCTAGGAAACACCATATATTTT,CASSEALGNTIYF
15,TRBV7-3,NA,TRBJ1-4,NA,TGTGCCAGCAGCTTAGACGGGGGGGTCGATGAAAAACTGTTTTTT,CASSLDGGVDEKLFF
15,TRBV27,NA,TRBJ1-6,NA,TGTGCCAGCAATCTGAGAGGGGGTTATAATTCACCCCTCCACTTT,CASNLRGGYNSPLHF
16,TRBV27,NA,TRBJ2-2,TRBD2,TGTGCCAGCAGTTCCCCAGCTAGCGGGAGCACCGGGGAGCTGTTTTTT,CASSSPASGSTGELFF
16,TRBV7-8,NA,TRBJ1-5,NA,TGTGCCAGCAGCTCGTATCAGGGGCAGAACAATCAGCCCCAGCATTTT,CASSSYQGQNNQPQHF
17,TRBV11-2,NA,TRBJ1-2,TRBD1,TGTGCCAGCAGTTTAAGACCCCCGACAGGGGGCAACTATGGCTACACCTTC,CASSLRPPTGGNYGYTF
16,TRBV25-1,once,TRBJ2-5,NA,TGTGCCAGCAGTGGATCACTACAGGGAATTGGAGAGACCCAGTACTTC,CASSGSLQGIGETQYF
14,TRBV21-1,NA,TRBJ1-5,NA,TGTGCCAGCGGCTACCGGGACATCAATCAGCCCCAGCATTTT,CASGYRDINQPQHF
15,TRBV28,NA,TRBJ1-4,NA,TGTGCCAGCAGGCCCATACGGGGGTATAGCGAAAAACTGTTTTTT,CASRPIRGYSEKLFF
18,TRBV21-1,once,TRBJ2-5,NA,TGTGCCAGCAGCCTGATTACCCCCGGGACAGGGGGCGAAAAGACCCAGTACTTC,CASSLITPGTGGEKTQYF
13,TRBV5-1,NA,TRBJ2-7,NA,TGCGCCAGCAGCTCGACAGTTAGCTACGAGCAGTACTTC,CASSSTVSYEQYF
13,TRBV18,few,TRBJ2-1,NA,TGTGCCAGCGCTGGAACAGGGCAGAGTGAGCAGTTCTTC,CASAGTGQSEQFF
15,TRBV6-6,few,TRBJ1-1,NA,TGTGCCAGCAGTTACGGGCAGGGTCGGAGCACTGAAGCTTTCTTT,CASSYGQGRSTEAFF
14,TRBV30,few,TRBJ2-5,TRBD1,TGTGCCTTAACCGGGACAGGGGTCGGAGAGACCCAGTACTTC,CALTGTGVGETQYF
16,TRBV28,NA,TRBJ2-7,TRBD2,TGTGCCAGCAGTTTCGGACTAGCGGGCCCTAACTACGAGCAGTACTTC,CASSFGLAGPNYEQYF